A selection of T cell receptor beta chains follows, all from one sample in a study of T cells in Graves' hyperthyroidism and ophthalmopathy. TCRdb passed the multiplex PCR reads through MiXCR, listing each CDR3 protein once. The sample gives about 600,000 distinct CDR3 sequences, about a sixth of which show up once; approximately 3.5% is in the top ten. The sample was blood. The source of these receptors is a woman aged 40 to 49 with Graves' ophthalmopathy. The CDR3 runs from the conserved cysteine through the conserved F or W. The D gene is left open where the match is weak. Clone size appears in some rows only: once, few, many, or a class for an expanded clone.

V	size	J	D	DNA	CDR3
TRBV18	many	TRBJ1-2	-	TGTGCCAGCTCCGCAGGGGAACTAGATGGCTACACCTTC	CASSAGELDGYTF
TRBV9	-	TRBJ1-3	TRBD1	TGTGCCAGCAGCCCCCGGACAGGCTCTGGAAACACCATATATTTT	CASSPRTGSGNTIYF
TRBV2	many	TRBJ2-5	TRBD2	TGTGCCAGCAGTCCGACTAGCATCCCAGAGACCCAGTACTTC	CASSPTSIPETQYF
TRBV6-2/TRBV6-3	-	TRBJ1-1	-	TGTGCCAGCAGTAACAGGGCGTCGGGCACTGAAGCTTTCTTT	CASSNRASGTEAFF
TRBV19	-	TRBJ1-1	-	TGTGCCAGTAGTATATCTCCACTGAACACTGAAGCTTTCTTT	CASSISPLNTEAFF
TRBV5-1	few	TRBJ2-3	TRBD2	TGCGCCAGCCTCGGGACTAGCGGGTTACCTAGCACAGATACGCAGTATTTT	CASLGTSGLPSTDTQYF
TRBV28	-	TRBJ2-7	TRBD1	TGTGCCAGCTCACCTTCGGGACAGGCCATCTACGAGCAGTACTTC	CASSPSGQAIYEQYF
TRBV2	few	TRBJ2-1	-	TGTGCCAGCAGTGAATCAAACTACTGGCGGGCCTTTCCGTTCTTC	CASSESNYWRAFPFF
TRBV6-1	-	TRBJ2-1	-	TGTGCCAGCAGTGAAAGTGCCTCATTCTACAATGAGCAGTTCTTC	CASSESASFYNEQFF
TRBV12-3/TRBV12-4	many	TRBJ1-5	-	TGTGCCAGCAGGCGACACTCACAGGTCAATCAGCCCCAGCATTTT	CASRRHSQVNQPQHF
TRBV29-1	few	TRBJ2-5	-	TGCAGCGTTGGGGTTATGCACACCTCACAAGAGACCCAGTACTTC	CSVGVMHTSQETQYF
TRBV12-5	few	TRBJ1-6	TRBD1	TGTGCTAGTGGTTTGGTAGGACAGGGGGGCGGAAGCTCCTATAATTCACCCCTCCACTTT	CASGLVGQGGGSSYNSPLHF
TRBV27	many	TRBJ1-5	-	TGTGCCAGCAGCTTAAGAGGAGGGCAGCCCCAGCATTTT	CASSLRGGQPQHF
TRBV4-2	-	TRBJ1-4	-	TGTGCCAGCAGCCAAGATGAGCCCTCGCTCGAAAAACTGTTTTTT	CASSQDEPSLEKLFF
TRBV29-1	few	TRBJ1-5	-	TGCAGCGTTGTAAGGCAGACCTATAGCAATCAGCCCCAGCATTTT	CSVVRQTYSNQPQHF
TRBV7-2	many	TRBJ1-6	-	TGTGCCAGCAGCCCAGGGCCCTATAATTCACCCCTCCACTTT	CASSPGPYNSPLHF
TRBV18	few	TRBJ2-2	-	TGTGCCAGCTCACCACCGGGCTTGGCTAGCAACACCGGGGAGCTGTTTTTT	CASSPPGLASNTGELFF
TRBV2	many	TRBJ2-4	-	TGTGCCAGCAGTCAGGGTGCCAAAAACATTCAGTACTTC	CASSQGAKNIQYF
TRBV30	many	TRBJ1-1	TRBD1	TGTGCCTGTGACAGGGAAAATGAAGCTTTCTTT	CACDRENEAFF
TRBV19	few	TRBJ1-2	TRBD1	TGTGCCAGTAGTCCGGACCTGGACAGGATCCTTAACTATGGCTACACCTTC	CASSPDLDRILNYGYTF
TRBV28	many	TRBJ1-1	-	TGTGCCAGCAATGCGGGAGGGAGATACACTGAAGCTTTCTTT	CASNAGGRYTEAFF
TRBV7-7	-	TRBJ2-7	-	TGTGCTAGCAGCTCCAGCGTGGGGCTGGCCGAGCAGTACTTC	CASSSSVGLAEQYF
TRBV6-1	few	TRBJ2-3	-	TGTGCCAGCAGTGTTTCGAAGGGCCCAGATACGCAGTATTTT	CASSVSKGPDTQYF
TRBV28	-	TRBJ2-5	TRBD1	TGTGCCAGCAGTCCCCTTGGACAGGGGGCTCGAACACAGTACTTC	CASSPLGQGARTQYF
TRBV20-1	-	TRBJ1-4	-	TGCAGTGCTAGAGAGTCTTTTGCAACTAATGAAAAACTGTTTTTT	CSARESFATNEKLFF
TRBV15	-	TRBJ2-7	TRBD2	TGTGCCACCAGCAGAGATCGGGGGGTTTCCTACGAGCAGTACTTC	CATSRDRGVSYEQYF
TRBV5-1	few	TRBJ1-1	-	TGCGCCAGCAGCTTCGCGGGGGAAGAGGGAACTGAAGCTTTCTTT	CASSFAGEEGTEAFF
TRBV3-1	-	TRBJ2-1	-	TGTGCCAGCAGCCAAGAGAGGCCCAATGAGCAGTTCTTC	CASSQERPNEQFF
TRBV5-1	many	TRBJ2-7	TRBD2	TGCGCCAGCAGCTTGGAGATGGTTGCGGGAGGCTCCTACGAGCAGTACTTC	CASSLEMVAGGSYEQYF
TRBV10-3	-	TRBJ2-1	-	TGTGCCATCAGTGAGACACTAGGGTCAGAGCAGTTCTTC	CAISETLGSEQFF
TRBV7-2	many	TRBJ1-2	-	TGTGCCAGCAGCTTAGAGGAGTCCAAGTTTGACTATGGCTACACCTTC	CASSLEESKFDYGYTF
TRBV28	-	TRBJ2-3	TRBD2	TGTGCCAGCAGTTTTAGCGGGAGGGGCCTAAGCACAGATACGCAGTATTTT	CASSFSGRGLSTDTQYF